This T cell receptor beta chain was found in a study of identical twins. This clonotype was seen repeatedly, ten times or more. TCRdb independently ran MiXCR on the 5' RACE reads; one entry per CDR3 protein. There are 450,000 to 650,000 distinct CDR3 sequences in the sample; more than 9% occur only once, and approximately 3% lies in the top ten. This sample was shared with a second study, whose subject was yellow fever vaccine responses in identical twins.

The clonotype was recovered from a woman between 18 and 29 years old in good health. The sample taken for sequencing was PBMCs.

Here the CDR3 DNA reads TGTGCCAGCAGCTTAACGAGAACGGGGGTAGCGGATACGCAGTATTTT. Amino acids: CASSLTRTGVADTQYF. The rearrangement links TRBV7-3 to TRBJ2-3; perhaps TRBD2 as D (6 bases). V was pared by 0 bases and J by 6 bases, with 16 bases between. Germline V lookup: CDR1 SGHTA, CDR2 FQGTGA. The CDR3 totals 16 residues.